A single T cell receptor (beta chain) is shown here with its context. Primers included in the PCR were 60 Vbeta and 13 Jbeta primers. Data came from immunoSEQ multiplex PCR; TCRdb stores just in-frame clones and leaves some out. The table lists around 99,000 clones, 82% of them singletons. This sample stems from a study of cytomegalovirus exposure and HLA in healthy donors. The CDR3 is made up of 15 amino acids. The germline V gene encodes CDR1 SGHDT and CDR2 YYEEEE. The V end lost 7 bases, the J end lost 3 bases, and 20 bases lay between the germline ends. This chain uses TRBV5-6 with TRBJ2-7; possible D gene TRBD1, 6 bases. Input material: PBMCs. This receptor was taken from a man aged 30 to 39 in good health and CMV-seropositive. In nucleotides, the CDR3 is TGTGCCAGCCCCTTCGGGTCAGGGGAATTCTACGAGCAGTACTTC. Residues: CASPFGSGEFYEQYF.